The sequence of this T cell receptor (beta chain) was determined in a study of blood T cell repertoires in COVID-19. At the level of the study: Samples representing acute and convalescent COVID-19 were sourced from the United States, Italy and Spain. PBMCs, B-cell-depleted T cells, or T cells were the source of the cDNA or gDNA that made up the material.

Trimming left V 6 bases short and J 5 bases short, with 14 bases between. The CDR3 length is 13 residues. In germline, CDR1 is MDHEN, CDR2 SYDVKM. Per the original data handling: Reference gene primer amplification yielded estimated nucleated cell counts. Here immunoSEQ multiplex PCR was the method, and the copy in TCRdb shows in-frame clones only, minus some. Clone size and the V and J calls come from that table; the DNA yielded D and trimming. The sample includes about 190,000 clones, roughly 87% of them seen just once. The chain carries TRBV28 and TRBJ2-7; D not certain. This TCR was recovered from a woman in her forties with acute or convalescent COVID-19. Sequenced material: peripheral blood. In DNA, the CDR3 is TGTGCCAGCAGCCCGAACCGGCGGCACGAGCAGTACTTC. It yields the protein CASSPNRRHEQYF.